This T cell receptor beta chain was sequenced for a study of blood T cells in healthy people across ages. Using a J-beta primer mix together with a sample-barcoded 5' primer, a second PCR was run for about 6 to 11 cycles. TCRdb called the 5' RACE reads again in MiXCR, with one record for every CDR3 protein. This repertoire shows about 1.5 million distinct CDR3 sequences, about 40% found once; its top ten account for roughly 7.9%. Germline lookup yields CDR1 DFQATT and CDR2 SNEGSKA (reference sequence). With 3 bases removed from V and 7 bases from J, the gap between germline ends came to 25 bases. This CDR3 is 16 amino acids long. As to this clonotype: Its antigen remains unknown.

Overall study findings and caveats: From one million sequenced T cells, diversity estimates were lower bounds. Per million T cells, TCR beta diversity dropped roughly linearly as age increased. Long-lived donors carried more naive CD4+ cells and greater diversity than aged donors.

This sequence originates from a woman aged 18-29 years in good health. The chain combines TRBV20-1 with TRBJ2-7, with unresolved D. Source material: blood. The CDR3 DNA follows: TGCAGTGCTAGCCCGCCCTCGGAAGACCCTACCAATGAGCAGTACTTC. Its translation is CSASPPSEDPTNEQYF.